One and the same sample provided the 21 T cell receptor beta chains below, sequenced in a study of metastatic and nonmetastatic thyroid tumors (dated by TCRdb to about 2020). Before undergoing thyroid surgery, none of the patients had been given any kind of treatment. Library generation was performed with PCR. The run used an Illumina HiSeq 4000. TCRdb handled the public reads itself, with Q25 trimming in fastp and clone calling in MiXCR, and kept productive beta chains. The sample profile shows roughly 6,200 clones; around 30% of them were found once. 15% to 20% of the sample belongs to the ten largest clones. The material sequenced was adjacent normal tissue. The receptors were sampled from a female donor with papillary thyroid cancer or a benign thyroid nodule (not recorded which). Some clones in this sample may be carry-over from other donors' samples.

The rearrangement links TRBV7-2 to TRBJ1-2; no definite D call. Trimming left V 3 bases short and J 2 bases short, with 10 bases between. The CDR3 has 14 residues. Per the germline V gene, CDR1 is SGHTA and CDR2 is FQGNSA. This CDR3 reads CASSLSQANYGYTF. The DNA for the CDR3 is TGTGCCAGCAGCTTGAGTCAGGCGAACTATGGCTACACCTTC.

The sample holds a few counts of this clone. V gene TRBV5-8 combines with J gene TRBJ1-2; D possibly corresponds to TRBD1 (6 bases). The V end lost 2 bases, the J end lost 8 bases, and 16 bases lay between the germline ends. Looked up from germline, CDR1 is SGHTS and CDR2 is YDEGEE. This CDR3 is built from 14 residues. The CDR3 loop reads CASSFSGGAKGYTF. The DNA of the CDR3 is TGTGCCAGCAGCTTTTCGGGGGGCGCGAAAGGCTACACCTTC.

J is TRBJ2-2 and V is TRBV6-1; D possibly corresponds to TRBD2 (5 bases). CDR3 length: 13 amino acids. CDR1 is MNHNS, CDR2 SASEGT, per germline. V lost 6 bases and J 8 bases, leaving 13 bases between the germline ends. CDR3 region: CASSGHSVGELFF. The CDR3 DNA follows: TGTGCCAGCAGCGGCCATAGCGTGGGGGAGCTGTTTTTT.

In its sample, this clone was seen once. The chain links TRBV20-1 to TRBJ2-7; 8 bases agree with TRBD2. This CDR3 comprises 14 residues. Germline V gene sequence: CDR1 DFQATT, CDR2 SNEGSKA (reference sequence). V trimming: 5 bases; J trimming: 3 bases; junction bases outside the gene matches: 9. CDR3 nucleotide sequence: TGCAGTGCTCCTAAATCGGGGGGGCGCTACGAGCAGTACTTC. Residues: CSAPKSGGRYEQYF.

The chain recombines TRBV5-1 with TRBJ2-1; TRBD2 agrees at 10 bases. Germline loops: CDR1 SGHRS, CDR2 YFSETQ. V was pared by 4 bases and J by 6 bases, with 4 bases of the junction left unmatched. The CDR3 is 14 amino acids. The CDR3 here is CASSVLAGANEQFF. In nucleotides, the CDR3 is TGCGCCAGCAGCGTCCTAGCGGGAGCCAATGAGCAGTTCTTC.

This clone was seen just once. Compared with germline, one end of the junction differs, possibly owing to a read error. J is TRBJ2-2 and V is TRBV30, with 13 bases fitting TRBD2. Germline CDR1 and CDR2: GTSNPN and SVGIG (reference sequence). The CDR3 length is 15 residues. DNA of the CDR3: TGTGCGTGGAGAGTGACTAGCGGGAGGCCCGGGGAGCTGTTTTTT. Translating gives CAWRVTSGRPGELFF.

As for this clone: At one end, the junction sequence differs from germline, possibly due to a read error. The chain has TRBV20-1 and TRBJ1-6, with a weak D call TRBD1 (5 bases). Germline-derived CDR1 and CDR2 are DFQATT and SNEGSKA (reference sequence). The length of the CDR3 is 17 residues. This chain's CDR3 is CSARDPRENRDNSHLHF. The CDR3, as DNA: TGCAGTGCTAGAGACCCCAGGGAGAATCGGGATAATTCACACCTCCACTTT.

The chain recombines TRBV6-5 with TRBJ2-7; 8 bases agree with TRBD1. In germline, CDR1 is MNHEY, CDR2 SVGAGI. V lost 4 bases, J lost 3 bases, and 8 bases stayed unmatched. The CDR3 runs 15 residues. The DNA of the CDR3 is TGTGCCAGCAGTTTGACCGGGACAGGAGGCTACGAGCAGTACTTC. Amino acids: CASSLTGTGGYEQYF.

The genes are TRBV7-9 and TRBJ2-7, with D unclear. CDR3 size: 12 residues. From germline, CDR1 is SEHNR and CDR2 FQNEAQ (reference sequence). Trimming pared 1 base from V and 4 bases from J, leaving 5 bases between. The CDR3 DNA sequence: TGTGCCAGCAGCTTAGAGAAGTACGAGCAGTACTTC. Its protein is CASSLEKYEQYF.

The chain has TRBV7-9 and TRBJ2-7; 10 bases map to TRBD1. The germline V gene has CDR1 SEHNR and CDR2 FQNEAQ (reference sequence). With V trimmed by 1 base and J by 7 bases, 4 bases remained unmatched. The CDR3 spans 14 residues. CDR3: CASSLVGTGEEQYF. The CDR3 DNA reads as TGTGCCAGCAGCTTAGTGGGGACAGGGGAAGAGCAGTACTTC.

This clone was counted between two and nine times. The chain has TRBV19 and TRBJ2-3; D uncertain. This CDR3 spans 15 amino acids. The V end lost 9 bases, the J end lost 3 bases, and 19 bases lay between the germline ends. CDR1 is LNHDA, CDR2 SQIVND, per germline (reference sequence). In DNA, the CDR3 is TGTGCCAGCAGACGGCGGCCCTCTCGGACAGATACGCAGTATTTT. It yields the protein CASRRRPSRTDTQYF.

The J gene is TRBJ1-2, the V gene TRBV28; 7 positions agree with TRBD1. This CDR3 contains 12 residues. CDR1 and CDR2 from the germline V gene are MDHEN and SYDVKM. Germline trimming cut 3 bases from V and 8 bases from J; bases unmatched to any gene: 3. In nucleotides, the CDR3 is TGTGCCAGCAGTTTGACAGGGAACGGCTACACCTTC. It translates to CASSLTGNGYTF.

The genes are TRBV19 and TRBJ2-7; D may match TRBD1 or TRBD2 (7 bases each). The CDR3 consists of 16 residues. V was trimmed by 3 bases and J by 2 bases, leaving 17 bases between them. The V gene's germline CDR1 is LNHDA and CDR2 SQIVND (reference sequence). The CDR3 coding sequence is TGTGCCAGTAGTATTGGGGACAGCGGGACAACCTACGAGCAGTACTTC. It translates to CASSIGDSGTTYEQYF. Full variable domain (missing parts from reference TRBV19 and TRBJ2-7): DGGITQSPKYLFRKEGQNVTLSCEQNLNHDAMYWYRQDPGQGLRLIYYSQIVNDFQKGDIAEGYSVSREKKESFPLTVTSAQKNPTAFYLCASSIGDSGTTYEQYFGPGTRLTVT.

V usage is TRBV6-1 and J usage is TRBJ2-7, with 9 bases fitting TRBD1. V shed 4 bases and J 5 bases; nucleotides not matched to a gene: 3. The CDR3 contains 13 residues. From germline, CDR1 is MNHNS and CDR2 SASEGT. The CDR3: CASSGRTGDEQYF. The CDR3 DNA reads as TGTGCCAGCAGTGGTCGGACAGGGGACGAGCAGTACTTC.

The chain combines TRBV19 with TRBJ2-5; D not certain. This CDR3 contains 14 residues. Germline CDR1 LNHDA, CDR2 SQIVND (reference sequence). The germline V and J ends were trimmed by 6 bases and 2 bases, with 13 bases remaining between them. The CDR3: CASSPPGSQETQYF. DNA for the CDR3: TGTGCCAGTAGCCCCCCAGGTTCTCAAGAGACCCAGTACTTC.

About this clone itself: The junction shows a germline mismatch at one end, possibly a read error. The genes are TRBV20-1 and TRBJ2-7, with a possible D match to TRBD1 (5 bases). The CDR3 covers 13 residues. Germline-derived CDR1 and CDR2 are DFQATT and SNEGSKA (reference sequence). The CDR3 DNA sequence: TGCAGTGCTAGAGTAGGGGCTCGCCCCACCATGGACTTC. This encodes CSARVGARPTMDF.

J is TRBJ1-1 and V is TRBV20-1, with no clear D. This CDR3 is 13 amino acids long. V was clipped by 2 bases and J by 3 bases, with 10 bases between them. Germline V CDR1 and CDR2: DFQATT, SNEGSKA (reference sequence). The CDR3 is CSARHNRHTEAFF. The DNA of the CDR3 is TGCAGTGCTAGACACAACAGACACACTGAAGCTTTCTTT.

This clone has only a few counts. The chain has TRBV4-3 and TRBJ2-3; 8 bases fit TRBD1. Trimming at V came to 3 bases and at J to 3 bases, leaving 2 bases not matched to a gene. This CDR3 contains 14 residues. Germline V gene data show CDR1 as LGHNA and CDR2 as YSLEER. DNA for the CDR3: TGCGCCAGCAGCCATGGGACAGGAACAGATACGCAGTATTTT. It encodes CASSHGTGTDTQYF.

The CDR3 spells CASSYRGRGSYEQYF. For the CDR3, the DNA is TGTGCCAGCAGTTACAGGGGGCGGGGGTCCTACGAGCAGTACTTC. The V and J genes are TRBV28 and TRBJ2-7; 9 nucleotides line up with TRBD1. The germline CDR1 and CDR2 sequences are MDHEN and SYDVKM. This CDR3 contains 15 residues. V was pared by 4 bases and J by 1 base, with 5 bases of the junction left unmatched.

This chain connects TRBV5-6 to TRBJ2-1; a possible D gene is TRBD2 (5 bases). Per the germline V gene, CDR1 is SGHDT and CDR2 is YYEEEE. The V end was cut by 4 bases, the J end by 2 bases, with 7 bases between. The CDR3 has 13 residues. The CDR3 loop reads CASSAGTYNEQFF. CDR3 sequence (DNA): TGTGCCAGCAGCGCCGGGACCTACAATGAGCAGTTCTTC.

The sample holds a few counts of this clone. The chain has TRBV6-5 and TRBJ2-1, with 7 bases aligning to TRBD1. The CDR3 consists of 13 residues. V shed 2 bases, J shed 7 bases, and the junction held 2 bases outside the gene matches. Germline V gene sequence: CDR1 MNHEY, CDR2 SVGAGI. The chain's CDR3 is CASSYGTVNEQFF. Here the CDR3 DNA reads TGTGCCAGCAGTTACGGGACAGTTAATGAGCAGTTCTTC.